The 22 T cell receptor beta chains below come from one sample, sequenced in a study of blood T cell repertoires in COVID-19. Clones were sequenced by immunoSEQ multiplex PCR, and TCRdb holds only the in-frame ones, with some missing. This table has over 120,000 clones, nearly 85% appearing once. Sequenced input: peripheral blood. The receptors come from a human donor in a cohort sampled during active COVID-19.

The CDR3 DNA reads as TGTGCCTCAAGTCAAGGCAGGATGGATTCACCCCTCCACTTT. Translating gives CASSQGRMDSPLHF. The chain uses TRBV19 and TRBJ1-6, with D unresolved. Germline CDR1 and CDR2: LNHDA and SQIVND (reference sequence). Trimming took 11 bases from V and 8 from J, leaving 19 bases between them. This CDR3 is built from 14 residues.

In this sample, this clone turned up once. The rearrangement uses TRBV9 and TRBJ2-3; 11 bases map to TRBD2. The germline V gene has CDR1 SGDLS and CDR2 YYNGEE. The CDR3 has 17 residues. J lost 2 bases, V lost 2 bases, and 7 bases had no gene match. The CDR3 DNA is TGTGCCAGCAGCGTGTCCACTAGCGGGGGCTACACAGATACGCAGTATTTT. As protein: CASSVSTSGGYTDTQYF. Supplemented by reference TRBV9 and TRBJ2-3, the full variable domain reads DSGVTQTPKHLITATGQRVTLRCSPRSGDLSVYWYQQSLDQGLQFLIQYYNGEERAKGNILERFSAQQFPDLHSELNLSSLELGDSALYFCASSVSTSGGYTDTQYFGPGTRLTVL.

The genes are TRBV6-6 and TRBJ1-1; D is uncertain. Germline CDR1 MNHNY, CDR2 SVGAGI (reference sequence). The CDR3 loop spans 14 amino acids. V was trimmed by 0 bases and J by 3 bases, leaving 8 bases between them. CDR3 in DNA: TGTGCCAGCAGTTACTCGGGCAGCTACACTGAAGCTTTCTTT. Its protein is CASSYSGSYTEAFF.

This clone has only a few counts. The chain employs TRBV28 and TRBJ1-1, with TRBD1 matching over 10 bases. CDR3 size: 15 residues. Germline V gene sequence: CDR1 MDHEN, CDR2 SYDVKM. V trimming: 6 bases; J trimming: 1 base; junction bases outside the gene matches: 5. The CDR3 loop is CASRGQGPGNTEAFF. CDR3 in DNA: TGTGCCAGCAGGGGACAGGGGCCTGGGAACACTGAAGCTTTCTTT. Variable domain in full (rest from reference TRBV28 and TRBJ1-1): DVKVTQSSRYLVKRTGEKVFLECVQDMDHENMFWYRQDPGLGLRLIYFSYDVKMKEKGDIPEGYSVSREKKERFSLILESASTNQTSMYLCASRGQGPGNTEAFFGQGTRLTVV.

This clone was detected a few times. The chain carries TRBV25-1 and TRBJ1-1; TRBD1 is a possible D gene (6 bases). The CDR3 runs to 15 residues. V was trimmed by 2 bases and J by 10 bases, leaving 20 bases between them. The V gene's germline CDR1 is MGHDK and CDR2 SYGVNS. CDR3 nucleotides: TGTGCCAGCAGTGAAGTAGGGGGAAGGGGGAATCGAGCTTTCTTT. Amino acids: CASSEVGGRGNRAFF.

CDR3 sequence: CASRKRESLRSDRFF. For the CDR3, the DNA is TGTGCCAGTCGTAAGCGGGAGAGCCTCCGCTCCGATCGGTTCTTC. The chain joins TRBV19 to TRBJ2-1; TRBD2 agrees at 8 bases. Trimming at V came to 8 bases and at J to 15 bases, leaving 21 bases not matched to a gene. This CDR3 comprises 15 residues. Germline CDR1 is LNHDA and CDR2 is SQIVND (reference sequence).

The chain has TRBV5-8 and TRBJ2-4; no clear D. CDR3 length: 16 amino acids. The V gene lost 0 bases and the J gene lost 6 bases, with 16 bases spanning the gap. Germline CDR1 reads SGHTS; CDR2 reads YDEGEE. CDR3 bases: TGTGCCAGCAGCTTGGAACCAATTTACCTCGGAAACATTCAGTACTTC. Protein sequence: CASSLEPIYLGNIQYF.

The V call is TRBV2, the J call TRBJ1-2; D possibly corresponds to TRBD1 (6 bases). The CDR3 contains 16 residues. CDR1 SNHLY and CDR2 FYNNEI come from the germline V gene. Trimming took 2 bases from V and 4 from J, leaving 17 bases between them. The CDR3 reads CASSETWTADLYGYTF. In DNA, the CDR3 is TGTGCCAGCAGTGAAACTTGGACAGCGGACCTCTATGGCTACACCTTC.

A single count supports this clone. The J gene is TRBJ1-2, the V gene TRBV19; weak D call: TRBD1 (6 bases). CDR3 length equals 14 residues. CDR1 is LNHDA, CDR2 SQIVND, per germline (reference sequence). V was cut by 1 base and J by 7 bases, with 13 bases left in between. CDR3 residues: CASSIGHRVGGYTF. The CDR3 nucleotides read TGTGCCAGTAGTATAGGACACAGGGTTGGTGGCTACACCTTC.

V is TRBV5-6 and J is TRBJ1-2; D gene ambiguous. Per the germline V gene, CDR1 is SGHDT and CDR2 is YYEEEE. This CDR3 is built from 15 residues. Trimming cost V 3 bases and J 2 bases, with 14 bases left between them. The CDR3 DNA reads as TGTGCCAGCAGCTCGGGGTGGCCAGGCAACTATGGCTACACCTTC. It encodes CASSSGWPGNYGYTF.

The V and J genes are TRBV3-1 (or the pseudogene TRBV3-2) and TRBJ2-3; D is ambiguous. CDR1 LGHDT and CDR2 YNNKEL come from the germline V gene (reference sequence). The CDR3 has 14 residues. Trimming removed 2 bases from V and 6 bases from J, with 12 bases in between. This chain's CDR3 is CASSQRGEMDTQYF. In DNA form, the CDR3 reads TGTGCCAGCAGCCAAAGAGGAGAAATGGATACGCAGTATTTT.

The CDR3: CASTYGGNGEKLFF. The CDR3 coding sequence is TGTGCCAGCACCTATGGGGGGAACGGTGAAAAACTGTTTTTT. The chain couples TRBV28 to TRBJ1-4, with D possibly matching TRBD1 (5 bases). V was pared by 7 bases and J by 7 bases, with 16 bases between. Germline V gene lookup returns CDR1 MDHEN and CDR2 SYDVKM. The CDR3 length is 14 residues. The whole variable domain, remainder taken from reference TRBV28 and TRBJ1-4, is DVKVTQSSRYLVKRTGEKVFLECVQDMDHENMFWYRQDPGLGLRLIYFSYDVKMKEKGDIPEGYSVSREKKERFSLILESASTNQTSMYLCASTYGGNGEKLFFGSGTQLSVL.

The V call is TRBV4-3, the J call TRBJ1-4; 7 bases agree with TRBD1. CDR3 size: 17 residues. The ends lost 0 bases at V and 8 bases at J; junction bases unmatched: 12. Looked up from germline, CDR1 is LGHNA and CDR2 is YSLEER. CDR3 in amino acids: CASSQDISGGILEKLFF. The CDR3 region has the DNA TGCGCCAGCAGCCAAGACATCTCAGGGGGTATTCTGGAAAAACTGTTTTTT.

The V gene is TRBV5-1, the J gene TRBJ2-7, with 11 nucleotides matching TRBD2. Germline V CDR1 and CDR2: SGHRS, YFSETQ. V was clipped by 2 bases and J by 0 bases; unmatched bases: 10. The CDR3 consists of 18 residues. DNA of the CDR3: TGCGCCAGCAGCTTCACTAGCGGGAGTTGGTCCCACTCCTACGAGCAGTACGTC. Encoded protein: CASSFTSGSWSHSYEQYV.

The V and J genes are TRBV7-3 and TRBJ1-2; 10 nucleotides align to TRBD1. Germline V lookup: CDR1 SGHTA, CDR2 FQGTGA. Trimming removed 5 bases from V and 8 bases from J; junction bases left unmatched: 8. CDR3 size: 14 residues. The CDR3 reads CASSQRTGGSGYTF. CDR3 in DNA: TGTGCCAGCAGCCAGAGGACAGGGGGGTCAGGCTACACCTTC.

The chain is built from TRBV7-2 and TRBJ2-3; D remains ambiguous. V shed 3 bases and J shed 3 bases, with 7 bases lying between them. This CDR3 is 13 amino acids long. The V gene's germline CDR1 is SGHTA and CDR2 FQGNSA. The CDR3 DNA reads as TGTGCCAGCAGCTTTCGCCGGACAGATACGCAGTATTTT. Protein: CASSFRRTDTQYF.

The chain joins TRBV4-3 to TRBJ1-1, with D uncertain. V lost 1 base to trimming and J lost 1 base, with 7 bases between them. This CDR3 has 14 amino acids. Germline V gives CDR1 LGHNA, CDR2 YSLEER. The CDR3 DNA sequence: TGCGCCAGCAGCCAAGGAGGTCAGAACACTGAAGCTTTCTTT. Its translation is CASSQGGQNTEAFF.

This clone showed up just a few times. The chain is built from TRBV3-1 (or the pseudogene TRBV3-2) and TRBJ2-1, with unresolved D. Germline V gives CDR1 LGHDT, CDR2 YNNKEL (reference sequence). The CDR3 consists of 13 residues. V lost 0 bases to trimming and J lost 14 bases, with 14 bases between them. The CDR3 reads CASSQEGGSLEFF. The CDR3 nucleotides are TGTGCCAGCAGCCAAGAAGGTGGGTCTCTAGAGTTCTTC.

V usage is TRBV7-6 and J usage is TRBJ2-2; 10 bases map to TRBD2. The V and J ends lost 7 bases and 4 bases, in that order; junction bases with no gene match: 15. This CDR3 has 18 residues. Germline CDR1 reads SGHVS; CDR2 reads FNYEAQ. The DNA of the CDR3 is TGTGCCAGCACCCCTTCTCCCAGCGGGGGGGCCGTCACCGGGGAGCTGTTTTTT. It codes for CASTPSPSGGAVTGELFF.

CDR3 loop: CASSRGQGVGAEAFF. The DNA for the CDR3 is TGTGCCAGCAGCCGGGGACAGGGGGTAGGGGCTGAAGCTTTCTTT. The chain uses TRBV5-4 and TRBJ1-1; 11 bases align to TRBD1. Germline CDR1 reads SGHNT; CDR2 reads YYREEE (reference sequence). V lost 4 bases to trimming and J lost 6 bases; unmatched junction nucleotides: 8. This CDR3 is 15 amino acids long.

The chain carries TRBV6-2 or TRBV6-3 and TRBJ1-5; D may be TRBD1 (6 bases). Germline CDR1 is MNHEY and CDR2 is SVGEGT. This CDR3 spans 15 amino acids. The V end was cut by 6 bases, the J end by 0 bases, with 12 bases between. This CDR3 reads CASSPGHYSNQPQHF. The CDR3 coding sequence is TGTGCCAGCAGCCCGGGACATTATAGCAATCAGCCCCAGCATTTT.

This sequence joins TRBV14 and TRBJ2-7; D unclear. The CDR3 totals 16 residues. V was trimmed by 1 base and J by 3 bases, leaving 16 bases between them. Germline V gene sequence: CDR1 SGHDN, CDR2 FVKESK. CDR3 bases: TGTGCCAGCAGCCAAGGTCTGGCAGGTTTAAGCTACGAGCAGTACTTC. It codes for CASSQGLAGLSYEQYF.